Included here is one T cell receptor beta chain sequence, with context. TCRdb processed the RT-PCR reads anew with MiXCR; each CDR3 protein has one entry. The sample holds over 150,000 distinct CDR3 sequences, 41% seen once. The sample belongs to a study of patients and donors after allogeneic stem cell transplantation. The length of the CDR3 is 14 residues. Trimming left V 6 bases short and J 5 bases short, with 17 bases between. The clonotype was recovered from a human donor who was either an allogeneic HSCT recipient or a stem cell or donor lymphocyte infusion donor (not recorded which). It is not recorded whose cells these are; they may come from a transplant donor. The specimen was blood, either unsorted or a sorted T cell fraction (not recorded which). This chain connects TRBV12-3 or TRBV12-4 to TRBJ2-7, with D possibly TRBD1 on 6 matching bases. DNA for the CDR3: TGTGCCAGCAGGCTCAGGGGAACCCCCGACGAGCAGTACTTC. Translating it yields CASRLRGTPDEQYF.